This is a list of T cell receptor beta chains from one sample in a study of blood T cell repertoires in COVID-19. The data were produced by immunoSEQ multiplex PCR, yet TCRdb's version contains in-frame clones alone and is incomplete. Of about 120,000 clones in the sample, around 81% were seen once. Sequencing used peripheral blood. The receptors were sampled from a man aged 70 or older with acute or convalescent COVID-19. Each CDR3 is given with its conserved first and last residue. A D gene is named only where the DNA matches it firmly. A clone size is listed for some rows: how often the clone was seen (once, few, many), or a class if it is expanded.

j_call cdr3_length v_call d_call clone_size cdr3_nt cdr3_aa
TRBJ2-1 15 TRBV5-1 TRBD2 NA TGCGCCAGCAGCCGACTAGCGGGGGGGTACAATGAGCAGTTCTTC CASSRLAGGYNEQFF
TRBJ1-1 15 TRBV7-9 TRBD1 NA TGTGCCAGCAGCTTTGACAGGGTTTTGGACACTGAAGCTTTCTTT CASSFDRVLDTEAFF
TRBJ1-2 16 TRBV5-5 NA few TGTGCCAGCAGCTCCGGGACTTACCCCGGAGGCTATGGCTACACCTTC CASSSGTYPGGYGYTF
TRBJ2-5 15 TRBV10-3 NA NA TGTGCCATCAGTGAAGGAGACTCCAGCTTGGAGACCCAGTACTTC CAISEGDSSLETQYF
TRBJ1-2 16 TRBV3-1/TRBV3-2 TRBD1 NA TGTGCCAGCAGCCAAGGGGCTGGACAGGGATTTGCTGGCTACACCTTC CASSQGAGQGFAGYTF
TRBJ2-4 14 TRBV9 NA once TGTGCCAGCAGCGTAGGTCGGGGGTATTACATTCAGTACTTC CASSVGRGYYIQYF
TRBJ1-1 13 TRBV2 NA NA TGTGCCAGCAGCCCAGTCTCGAACACTGAAGCTTTCTTT CASSPVSNTEAFF
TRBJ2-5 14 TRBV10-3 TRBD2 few TGTGCCATCAGTGGACGGGGGGGCCCAGAGACCCAGTACTTC CAISGRGGPETQYF
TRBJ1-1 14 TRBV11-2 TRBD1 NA TGTGCCAGCAGCCCCTCAACAGGGGGTCGGGAAGCTTTCTTT CASSPSTGGREAFF
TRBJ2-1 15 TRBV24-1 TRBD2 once TGTGCCACCAGTGAAGTAGCGGGGACTAACAATGAGCAGTTCTTC CATSEVAGTNNEQFF
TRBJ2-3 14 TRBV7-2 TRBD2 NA TGTGCCAGCAGCGGCAGCGGGGGCGGTCATACGCAGTATTTT CASSGSGGGHTQYF
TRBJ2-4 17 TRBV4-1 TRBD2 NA TGCGCCAGCAGCCAGGAGATAGCGGGGGGAGCCAAAAACATTCAGTACTTC CASSQEIAGGAKNIQYF
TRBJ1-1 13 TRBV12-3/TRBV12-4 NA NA TGTGCCAGCGCCCTTAGAGGGATCACTGAAGCTTTCTTT CASALRGITEAFF
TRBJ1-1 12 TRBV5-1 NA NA TGCGCCAGCAGAGAGGTGAACACTGAAGCTTTCTTT CASREVNTEAFF
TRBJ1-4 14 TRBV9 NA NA TGTGCCAGCAGCGTAGGGGGGGCTAATGAAAAACTGTTTTTT CASSVGGANEKLFF
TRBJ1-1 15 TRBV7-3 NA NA TGTGCCAGCAGCTTAGTGGGGGGTCTGAACACTGAAGCTTTCTTT CASSLVGGLNTEAFF
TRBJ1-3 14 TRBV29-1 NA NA TGCAGCGTTGACGAGGCTGGATACGGAAACACCATATATTTT CSVDEAGYGNTIYF
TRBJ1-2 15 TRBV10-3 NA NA TGTGCCATCAGTGAGTTTCCGGGAGCTAACTATGGCTACACCTTC CAISEFPGANYGYTF
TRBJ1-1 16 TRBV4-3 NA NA TGCGCCAGCAGCCAAGGTTATCCAGGGGTGAACACTGAAGCTTTCTTT CASSQGYPGVNTEAFF
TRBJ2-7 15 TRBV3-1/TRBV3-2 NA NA TGTGCCAGCAGCCAAGAATCGGTCGTACAGGACGAGCAGTACTTC CASSQESVVQDEQYF
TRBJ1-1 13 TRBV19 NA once TGTGCCACCTTCAGGGTGTGGGGCACTGAAGCTTTCTTT CATFRVWGTEAFF
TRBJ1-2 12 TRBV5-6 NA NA TGTGCCAGCAGCTTGGCAGGCGGGCGGGTTACCTTC CASSLAGGRVTF
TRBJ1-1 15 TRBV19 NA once TGTGCCAGTAGAAATCAAGGAGTTATGAACACTGAAGCTTTCTTT CASRNQGVMNTEAFF
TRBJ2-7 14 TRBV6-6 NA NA TGTGCCAGCAGTTACTCGGGGCAGGGCTACGAGCAGTACTTC CASSYSGQGYEQYF
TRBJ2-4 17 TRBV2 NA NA TGTGCCAGCAGTGAACCGCCGACGCGGTCCGCCAAAAACATTCAGTACTTC CASSEPPTRSAKNIQYF
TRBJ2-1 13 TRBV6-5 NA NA TGTGCCAGCACAGGACACCTAAACGATGAGCAGTTCTTC CASTGHLNDEQFF
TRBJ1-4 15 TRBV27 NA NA TGTGCCAGCAGTTTGGACAGTTTTGCTAATGAAAAACTGTTTTTT CASSLDSFANEKLFF
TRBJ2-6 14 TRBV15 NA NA TGTGCCACCAGCAGAGTCAATCGGGCCAACGTCCTGACTTTC CATSRVNRANVLTF
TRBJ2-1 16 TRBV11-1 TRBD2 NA TGTGCCAGCACCCACCGGGGGGAATGGAGTGTTGGTGAGCAGTTCTTC CASTHRGEWSVGEQFF
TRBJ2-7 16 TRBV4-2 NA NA TGTGCCAGCAGCCAAGATTTGAGGACACCGCCTAACGAGCAGTACTTC CASSQDLRTPPNEQYF
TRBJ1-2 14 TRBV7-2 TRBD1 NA TGTGCCAGCAGCTTAGAGGGGGCCCTCTATGGCTACACCTTC CASSLEGALYGYTF